The entry below gives a single TCR beta chain sequence along with its context. V trimming: 5 bases; J trimming: 9 bases; junction bases outside the gene matches: 7. Germline CDR1 SGHVS, CDR2 FQNEAQ. This CDR3 comprises 14 residues. Every patient underwent thyroid surgery untreated. This specimen comes from a study of metastatic and nonmetastatic thyroid tumors. Using MiXCR, TCRdb re-called clones from the PCR reads. The sample includes 8,000 to 10,000 clones, 35% of them seen just once. This receptor was obtained from a female donor with papillary thyroid cancer or a benign thyroid nodule (not recorded which). Some clones in this sample may be carry-over from other donors' samples. This sequence joins TRBV7-8 and TRBJ2-7; 13 nucleotides align to TRBD2. Sequencing was carried out using tumor tissue. CDR3 DNA sequence: TGTGCCAGCAGCGCCGGACTAGCGGGAGATGTGCAGTACTTC. This sequence encodes CASSAGLAGDVQYF.